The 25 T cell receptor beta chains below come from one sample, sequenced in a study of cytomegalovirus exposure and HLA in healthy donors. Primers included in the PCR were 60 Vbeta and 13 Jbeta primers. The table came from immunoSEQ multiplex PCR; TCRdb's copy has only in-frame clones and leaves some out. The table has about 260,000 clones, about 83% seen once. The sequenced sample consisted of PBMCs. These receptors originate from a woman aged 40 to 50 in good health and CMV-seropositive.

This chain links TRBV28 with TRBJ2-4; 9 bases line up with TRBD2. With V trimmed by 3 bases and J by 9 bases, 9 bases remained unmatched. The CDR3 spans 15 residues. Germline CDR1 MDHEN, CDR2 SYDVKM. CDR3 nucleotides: TGTGCCAGCAGTTTGGCGGGAGGGCGTGAAGCCATTCAGTACTTC. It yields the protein CASSLAGGREAIQYF.

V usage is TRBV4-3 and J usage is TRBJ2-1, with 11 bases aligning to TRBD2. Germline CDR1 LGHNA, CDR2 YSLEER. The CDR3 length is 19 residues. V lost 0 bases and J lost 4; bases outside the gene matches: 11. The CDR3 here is CASSQDYARTSGPYNEQFF. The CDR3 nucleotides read TGCGCCAGCAGCCAAGATTATGCTCGGACTAGCGGGCCGTACAATGAGCAGTTCTTC.

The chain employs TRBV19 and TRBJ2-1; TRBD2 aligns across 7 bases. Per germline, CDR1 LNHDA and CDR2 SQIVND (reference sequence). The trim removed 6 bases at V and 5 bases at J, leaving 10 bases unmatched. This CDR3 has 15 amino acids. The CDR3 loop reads CASRELWRGNNEQFF. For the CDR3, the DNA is TGTGCCAGTAGGGAGCTCTGGCGGGGGAACAATGAGCAGTTCTTC.

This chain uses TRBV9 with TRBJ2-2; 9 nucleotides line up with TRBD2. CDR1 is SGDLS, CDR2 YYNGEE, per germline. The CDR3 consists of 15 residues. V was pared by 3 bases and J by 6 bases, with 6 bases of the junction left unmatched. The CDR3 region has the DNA TGTGCCAGCAGCGGTAGCGGGAGTTTGGCCGGGGAGCTGTTTTTT. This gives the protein CASSGSGSLAGELFF. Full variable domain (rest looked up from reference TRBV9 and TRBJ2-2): DSGVTQTPKHLITATGQRVTLRCSPRSGDLSVYWYQQSLDQGLQFLIQYYNGEERAKGNILERFSAQQFPDLHSELNLSSLELGDSALYFCASSGSGSLAGELFFGEGSRLTVL.

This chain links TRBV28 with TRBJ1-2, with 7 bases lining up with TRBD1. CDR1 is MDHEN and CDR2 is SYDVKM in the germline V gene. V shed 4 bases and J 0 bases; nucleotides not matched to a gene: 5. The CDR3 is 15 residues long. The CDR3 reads CASSSSGTANYGYTF. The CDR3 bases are TGTGCCAGCAGTTCCTCCGGGACAGCTAACTATGGCTACACCTTC.

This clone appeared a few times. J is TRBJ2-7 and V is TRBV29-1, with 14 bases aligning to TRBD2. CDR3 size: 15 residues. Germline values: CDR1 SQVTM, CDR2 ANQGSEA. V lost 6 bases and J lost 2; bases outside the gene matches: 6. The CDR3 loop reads CSVGGTSGSPYEQYF. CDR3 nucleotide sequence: TGCAGCGTCGGCGGGACTAGCGGGAGTCCCTACGAGCAGTACTTC.

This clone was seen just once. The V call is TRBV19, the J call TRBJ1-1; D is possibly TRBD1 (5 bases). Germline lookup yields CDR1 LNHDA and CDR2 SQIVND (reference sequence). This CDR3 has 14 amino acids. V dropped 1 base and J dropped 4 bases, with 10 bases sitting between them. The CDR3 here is CASSIGQGSTEAFF. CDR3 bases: TGTGCCAGTAGTATAGGTCAGGGCAGCACTGAAGCTTTCTTT.

CDR3 loop: CAISESKGAPYEQYF. The CDR3 DNA follows: TGTGCCATCAGTGAGTCGAAAGGGGCCCCCTACGAGCAGTACTTC. The rearrangement links TRBV10-3 to TRBJ2-7, with D possibly TRBD1 on 5 matching bases. There are 15 residues in the CDR3. The germline V gene has CDR1 ENHRY and CDR2 SYGVKD. With 0 bases removed from V and 2 bases from J, the gap between germline ends came to 11 bases.

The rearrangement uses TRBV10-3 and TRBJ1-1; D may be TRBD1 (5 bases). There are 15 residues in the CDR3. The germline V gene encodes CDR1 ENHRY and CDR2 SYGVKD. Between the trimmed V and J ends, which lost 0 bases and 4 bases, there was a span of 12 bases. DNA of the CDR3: TGTGCCATCAGTGAGTCGCGGAGGGGAAGCACTGAAGCTTTCTTT. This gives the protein CAISESRRGSTEAFF.

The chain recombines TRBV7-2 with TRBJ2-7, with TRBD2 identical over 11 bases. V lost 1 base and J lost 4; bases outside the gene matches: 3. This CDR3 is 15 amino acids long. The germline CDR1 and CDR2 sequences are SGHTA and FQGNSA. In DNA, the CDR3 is TGTGCCAGCAGCTTAGGACTAGCGGGATCGTACGAGCAGTACTTC. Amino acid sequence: CASSLGLAGSYEQYF. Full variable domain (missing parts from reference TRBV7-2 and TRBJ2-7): GAGVSQSPSNKVTEKGKDVELRCDPISGHTALYWYRQSLGQGLEFLIYFQGNSAPDKSGLPSDRFSAERTGGSVSTLTIQRTQQEDSAVYLCASSLGLAGSYEQYFGPGTRLTVT.

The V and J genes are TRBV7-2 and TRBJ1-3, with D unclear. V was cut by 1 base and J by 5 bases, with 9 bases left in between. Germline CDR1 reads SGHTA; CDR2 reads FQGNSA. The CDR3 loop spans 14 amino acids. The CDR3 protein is CASSLEPGRNTIYF. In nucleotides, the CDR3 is TGTGCCAGCAGCTTAGAGCCGGGAAGAAACACCATATATTTT.

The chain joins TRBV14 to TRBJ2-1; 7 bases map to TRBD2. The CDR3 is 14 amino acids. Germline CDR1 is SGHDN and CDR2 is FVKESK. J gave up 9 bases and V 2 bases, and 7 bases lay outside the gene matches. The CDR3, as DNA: TGTGCCAGCAGCCAATCGGGGAGGGGCTCTGAGCAGTTCTTC. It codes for CASSQSGRGSEQFF.

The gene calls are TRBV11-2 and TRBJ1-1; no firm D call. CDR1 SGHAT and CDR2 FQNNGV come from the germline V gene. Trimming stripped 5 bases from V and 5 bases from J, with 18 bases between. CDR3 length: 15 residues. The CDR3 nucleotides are TGTGCCAGCAGCCCACGGCGAGGGTGGGAAACTGAAGCTTTCTTT. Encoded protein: CASSPRRGWETEAFF.

The DNA for the CDR3 is TGTGCCAGCAGCTTAGGCCGACAGGGCTCCGAAAAACTGTTTTTT. Encoded protein: CASSLGRQGSEKLFF. This rearrangement joins TRBV7-6 to TRBJ1-4; 7 bases map to TRBD1. Germline values: CDR1 SGHVS, CDR2 FNYEAQ. V trimming: 1 base; J trimming: 8 bases; junction bases outside the gene matches: 7. CDR3 length equals 15 residues.

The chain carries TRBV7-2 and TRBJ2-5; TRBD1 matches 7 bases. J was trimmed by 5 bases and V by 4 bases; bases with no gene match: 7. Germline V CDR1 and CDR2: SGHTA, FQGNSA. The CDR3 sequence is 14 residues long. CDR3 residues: CASSSETGIETQYF. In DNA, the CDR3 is TGTGCCAGCAGCTCTGAGACAGGGATCGAGACCCAGTACTTC.

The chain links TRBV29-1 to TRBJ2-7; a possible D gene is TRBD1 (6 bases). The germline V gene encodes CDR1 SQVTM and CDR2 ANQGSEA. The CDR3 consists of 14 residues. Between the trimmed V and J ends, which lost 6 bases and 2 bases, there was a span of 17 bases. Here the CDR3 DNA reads TGCAGCGTCTTAATGGACAGTCAACCCTACGAGCAGTACTTC. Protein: CSVLMDSQPYEQYF.

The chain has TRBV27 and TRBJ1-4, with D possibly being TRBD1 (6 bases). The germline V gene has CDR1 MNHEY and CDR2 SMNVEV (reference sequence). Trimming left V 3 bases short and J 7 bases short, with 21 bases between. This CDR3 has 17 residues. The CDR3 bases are TGTGCCAGCAGTTTTAGGAGCGACACGAGGGGGAGTGAAAAACTGTTTTTT. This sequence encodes CASSFRSDTRGSEKLFF.

The CDR3 loop reads CASSTPDRVNTEAFF. The CDR3 DNA reads as TGTGCCAGTAGTACCCCGGACAGGGTGAACACTGAAGCTTTCTTT. The rearrangement links TRBV19 to TRBJ1-1, with TRBD1 matching over 8 bases. V lost 4 bases to trimming and J lost 0 bases; unmatched junction nucleotides: 4. Germline values: CDR1 LNHDA, CDR2 SQIVND (reference sequence). The CDR3 length is 15 residues.

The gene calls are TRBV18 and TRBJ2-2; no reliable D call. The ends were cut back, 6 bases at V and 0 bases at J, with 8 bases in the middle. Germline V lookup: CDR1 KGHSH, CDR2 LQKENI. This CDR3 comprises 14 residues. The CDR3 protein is CASSFDTNTGELFF. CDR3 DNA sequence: TGTGCCAGCTCTTTCGACACGAACACCGGGGAGCTGTTTTTT.

This CDR3 is CATLRQGYGYTF. The CDR3 bases are TGTGCCACACTAAGGCAGGGTTATGGCTACACCTTC. This sequence joins TRBV28 and TRBJ1-2; possible D gene TRBD1, 5 bases. This CDR3 is 12 amino acids long. Trimming pared 10 bases from V and 5 bases from J, leaving 14 bases between. Germline assignment: CDR1 MDHEN and CDR2 SYDVKM.

The CDR3 region is CASSYSTSASYEQYF. DNA of the CDR3: TGTGCCAGCAGTTACTCGACATCCGCCTCCTACGAGCAGTACTTC. The chain recombines TRBV6-6 with TRBJ2-7; the D is unclear. The CDR3 sequence is 15 residues long. Per germline, CDR1 MNHNY and CDR2 SVGAGI (reference sequence). V lost 0 bases to trimming and J lost 0 bases, with 9 bases between them.

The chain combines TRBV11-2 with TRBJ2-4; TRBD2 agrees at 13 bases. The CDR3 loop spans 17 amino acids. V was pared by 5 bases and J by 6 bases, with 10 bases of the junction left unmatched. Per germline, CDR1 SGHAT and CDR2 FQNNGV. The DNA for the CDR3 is TGTGCCAGCAGCCAAGGGACTAGCGGGGCGACGATAAACATTCAGTACTTC. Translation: CASSQGTSGATINIQYF.

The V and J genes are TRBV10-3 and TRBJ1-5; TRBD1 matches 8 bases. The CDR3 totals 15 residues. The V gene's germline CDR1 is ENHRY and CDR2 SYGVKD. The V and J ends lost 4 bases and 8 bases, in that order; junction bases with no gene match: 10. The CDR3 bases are TGTGCCATCAGTGCCGAGTTACAGGGGGTCAAGCCCCAGCATTTT. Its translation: CAISAELQGVKPQHF.

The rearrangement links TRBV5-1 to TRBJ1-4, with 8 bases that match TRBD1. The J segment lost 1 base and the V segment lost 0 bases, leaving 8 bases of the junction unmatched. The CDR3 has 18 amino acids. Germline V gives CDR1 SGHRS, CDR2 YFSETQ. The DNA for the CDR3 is TGCGCCAGCAGCTTGGTTCCAGGGGGCGAGGGAACTAATGAAAAACTGTTTTTT. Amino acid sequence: CASSLVPGGEGTNEKLFF.

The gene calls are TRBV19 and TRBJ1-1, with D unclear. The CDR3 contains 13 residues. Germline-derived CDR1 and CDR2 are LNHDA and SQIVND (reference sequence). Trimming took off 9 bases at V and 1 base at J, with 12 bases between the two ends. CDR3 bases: TGTGCCAGCCGCATGCGCGGGAACACTGAAGCTTTCTTT. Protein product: CASRMRGNTEAFF.